There are a few counts of the clone carrying this T cell receptor (beta chain). Its antigen is unidentified. Germline assignment: CDR1 SGHDT and CDR2 YYEEEE. The CDR3 loop spans 16 amino acids. V lost 4 bases and J lost 4, with 18 bases in between. Researchers ran the PCR with 60 Vbeta and 13 Jbeta primers. Method: immunoSEQ multiplex PCR; TCRdb's copy keeps in-frame clones and lacks some. Seen here are over 150,000 clones, roughly 78% observed once, and the top ten hold 1%. The sample is drawn from a study of cytomegalovirus exposure and HLA in healthy donors. Study-level background: Falling in the Caucasian-associated ancestry cluster were less than 85% of under 500 genotyped donors. Study-wide findings and caveats: Prior analysis indicated that the majority of TCR beta V segments exhibited productivity approximately 87% or approximately 30% of the time. Some TCR beta chains (164 of them) were listed as cytomegalovirus-associated.

The receptor was isolated from a woman aged 50 to 60 in good health and CMV-seropositive. Sequencing was carried out using PBMCs. The V gene is TRBV5-6, the J gene TRBJ1-3; possible D gene TRBD1, 6 bases. CDR3 in amino acids: CASSATVGGGGNTIYF. CDR3 DNA sequence: TGTGCCAGCAGCGCAACCGTCGGGGGGGGCGGAAACACCATATATTTT.